This T cell receptor beta chain was sequenced in a study of blood T cells in healthy people across ages. This clonotype turned up a few times. Germline assignment: CDR1 MNHNS and CDR2 SASEGT. The CDR3 length is 15 residues. V lost 1 base and J 7 bases, leaving 16 bases between the germline ends. For the second PCR, which ran for about 6 to 11 cycles, a sample-barcoded 5' primer and a J-beta primer mix were used. Each CDR3 protein is one row after TCRdb ran MiXCR on the 5' RACE reads. Altogether 600,000 to 900,000 distinct CDR3 sequences are present, around 25% being singletons, with the ten largest covering over 2.5%. The same data also contributed to another study, on T cells of mothers and their children.

The sequence derives from a boy between 10 and 17 years old in good health. The sequencing input was blood. V is TRBV6-1 and J is TRBJ2-5, with D hard to call. The CDR3 loop reads CASSEGRINSGTQYF. In DNA, the CDR3 is TGTGCCAGCAGTGAAGGACGCATCAATTCGGGGACCCAGTACTTC.